This T cell receptor (beta chain) was documented in a study of blood T cells in healthy people across ages. Overall study findings and caveats: Strong correlation linked observed beta diversity and percent naive T cells. PBMC samples, being unsorted, prevented any conclusive comparison of naive and antigen-experienced cells. There were more naive CD4+ cells and higher diversity in long-lived donors than in aged donors. A roughly linear age-dependent decrease characterized TCR beta diversity per million T cells.

In the case of this clonotype: Its antigen is undetermined.

J lost 7 bases, V lost 7 bases, and 10 bases had no gene match. The CDR3 runs 14 residues. The V gene's germline CDR1 is SNHLY and CDR2 FYNNEI. Combining a sample-barcoded 5' primer with a J-beta primer mix, a second PCR ran for 7 to 11 cycles. TCRdb processed the 5' RACE reads anew with MiXCR; each CDR3 protein has one entry. The repertoire has about 1.8 million distinct CDR3 sequences, around 48% of them found once; the top ten carry more than 2%. Sequenced material: blood. This clonotype originated in a woman aged 40 to 50 in good health. This sequence joins TRBV2 and TRBJ1-2; TRBD1 aligns across 9 bases. This CDR3 reads CASIGLQGAFGYTF. The CDR3, as DNA: TGTGCCAGCATCGGGCTACAGGGGGCATTTGGCTACACCTTC. Drawing the rest from reference TRBV2 and TRBJ1-2, the complete variable domain is EPEVTQTPSHQVTQMGQEVILRCVPISNHLYFYWYRQILGQKVEFLVSFYNNEISEKSEIFDDQFSVERPDGSNFTLKIRSTKLEDSAMYFCASIGLQGAFGYTFGSGTRLTVV.